What follows is one T cell receptor beta chain and its context. The sample originates from a study of Graves' ophthalmopathy and Graves' hyperthyroidism. TCR beta CDR3 amplification used RNA transcripts. HTBI primers were employed in first-round RT-PCR, then a second-round multiplex PCR followed. TCRdb fed the multiplex PCR reads into MiXCR, producing one record per CDR3 protein. The sample shows around 520,000 distinct CDR3 sequences, under 45% of them seen only once. V was trimmed by 3 bases and J by 3 bases, leaving 14 bases between them. This CDR3 comprises 15 residues. Germline lookup yields CDR1 KGHDR and CDR2 SFDVKD.

The sequenced sample was peripheral blood or thyroid tissue (not recorded which). The chain is built from TRBV24-1 and TRBJ2-7; D might be TRBD1 (5 bases). The receptor's source is an adult man with Graves' hyperthyroidism. CDR3 nucleotides: TGTGCCACCAGTGATCCCTGGGGCAGGCACTACGAGCAGTACTTC. It yields the protein CATSDPWGRHYEQYF.